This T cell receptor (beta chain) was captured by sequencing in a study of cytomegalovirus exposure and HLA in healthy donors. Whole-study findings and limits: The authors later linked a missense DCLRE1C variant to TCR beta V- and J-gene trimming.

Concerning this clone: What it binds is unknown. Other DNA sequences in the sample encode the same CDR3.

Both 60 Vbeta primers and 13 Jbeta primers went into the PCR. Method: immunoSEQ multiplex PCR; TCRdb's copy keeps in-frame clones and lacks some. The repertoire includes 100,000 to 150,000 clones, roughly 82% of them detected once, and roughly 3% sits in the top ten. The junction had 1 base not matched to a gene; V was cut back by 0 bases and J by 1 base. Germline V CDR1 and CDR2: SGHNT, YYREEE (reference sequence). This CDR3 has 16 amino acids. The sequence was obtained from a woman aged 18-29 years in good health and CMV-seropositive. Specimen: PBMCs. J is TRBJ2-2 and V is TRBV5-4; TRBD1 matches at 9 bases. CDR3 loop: CASSLVDRGNTGELFF. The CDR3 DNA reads TGTGCCAGCAGCTTGGTGGACAGGGGGAACACCGGGGAGCTGTTTTTT. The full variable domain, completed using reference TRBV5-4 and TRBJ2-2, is ETGVTQSPTHLIKTRGQQVTLRCSSQSGHNTVSWYQQALGQGPQFIFQYYREEENGRGNFPPRFSGLQFPNYSSELNVNALELDDSALYLCASSLVDRGNTGELFFGEGSRLTVL.